The rows below give T cell receptor beta chains drawn from one sample of a study of beta chain features in type 1 diabetes. Sequenced by immunoSEQ multiplex PCR; TCRdb stores in-frame clones only, minus some. The table shows under 950,000 clones, with 15% to 20% occurring only once. Sequencing was carried out using naive CD4+ T cells from blood. These receptors were taken from a woman between 18 and 29 years old in good health. Each CDR3 is given with its conserved first and last residue. Fields, in order: V gene, clone size, J gene, D gene, CDR3 protein, CDR3 DNA. D genes are given only for firm matches. Clone size is stated in some rows and not others, as once, few, many or a class when expanded.

TRBV18	few	TRBJ2-7	-	CASSPAPSYEQYF	TGTGCCAGCTCACCGGCCCCCTCCTACGAGCAGTACTTC
TRBV5-4	-	TRBJ2-2	TRBD1	CASSLATGDIGELFF	TGTGCCAGCAGCTTGGCCACAGGGGATATCGGGGAGCTGTTTTTT
TRBV29-1	-	TRBJ2-1	TRBD1	CSTGKLQGTGGQFF	TGCAGCACGGGGAAATTACAGGGGACGGGTGGGCAGTTCTTC
TRBV6-5	-	TRBJ2-2	TRBD1	CASSRGQGAAGELFF	TGTGCCAGCAGTAGGGGACAGGGCGCGGCCGGGGAGCTGTTTTTT
TRBV19	few	TRBJ2-1	TRBD1	CASSRDRYYNEQFF	TGTGCCAGTAGTCGGGACAGGTATTACAATGAGCAGTTCTTC
TRBV19	-	TRBJ2-7	-	CASSIQGGTDEQYF	TGTGCCAGTAGTATTCAGGGCGGGACGGACGAGCAGTACTTC
TRBV5-6	few	TRBJ2-2	TRBD1	CASSLPGQGNTGELFF	TGTGCCAGCAGCCTCCCGGGACAGGGGAACACCGGGGAGCTGTTTTTT
TRBV27	few	TRBJ2-2	TRBD1	CASRRQGDTGELFF	TGTGCCAGCAGGAGACAGGGCGACACCGGGGAGCTGTTTTTT
TRBV6-1	-	TRBJ2-7	-	CASSADLEREQYF	TGTGCCAGCAGTGCCGACCTCGAAAGGGAGCAGTACTTC
TRBV6-1	-	TRBJ2-4	-	CASSEARTEKYF	TGTGCCAGCAGTGAAGCGAGGACAGAGAAGTACTTC
TRBV14	-	TRBJ1-2	-	CASSPNRGSYGYTF	TGTGCCAGCAGCCCCAACCGGGGCAGCTATGGCTACACCTTC
TRBV5-1	-	TRBJ2-3	TRBD2	CASRPRTSLKPTDTQYF	TGCGCCAGCAGACCCAGGACTAGCCTTAAGCCCACAGATACGCAGTATTTT
TRBV15	-	TRBJ2-2	TRBD1	CATSGRRDRDTGELFF	TGTGCCACCAGCGGCCGCCGGGACAGGGACACCGGGGAGCTGTTTTTT
TRBV5-1	few	TRBJ2-1	TRBD2	CASKGTSGTISYNEQFF	TGCGCCAGCAAGGGGACTAGCGGGACCATCTCCTACAATGAGCAGTTCTTC
TRBV9	few	TRBJ1-1	-	CASSSTALNTEAFF	TGTGCCAGCAGCTCGACAGCTTTGAACACTGAAGCTTTCTTT
TRBV28	few	TRBJ2-7	-	CASSLGTSYEQYF	TGTGCCAGCAGTTTAGGGACCTCCTACGAGCAGTACTTC
TRBV5-4	-	TRBJ2-7	-	CASSLEGVGRRYF	TGTGCCAGCAGCTTGGAGGGTGTGGGCCGGAGGTACTTC
TRBV28	few	TRBJ2-1	-	CASSLGDLQFF	TGTGCCAGCAGTTTGGGGGACTTGCAGTTCTTC
TRBV6-6	-	TRBJ2-1	-	CASTLDPYNEQFF	TGTGCCAGCACCCTCGACCCTTACAATGAGCAGTTCTTC
TRBV9	-	TRBJ2-1	TRBD1	CASSAQGADYNEQFF	TGTGCCAGCAGCGCACAGGGGGCTGACTACAATGAGCAGTTCTTC
TRBV5-6	-	TRBJ1-4	-	CASSLGAGSVGKLFF	TGTGCCAGCAGCTTGGGGGCAGGGAGTGTTGGGAAACTGTTTTTT
TRBV5-6	few	TRBJ2-1	-	CASKSSGTSYNEQFF	TGTGCCAGCAAGTCGAGCGGAACCTCCTACAATGAGCAGTTCTTC
TRBV7-2	few	TRBJ1-1	-	CASSLAGYTEAFF	TGTGCCAGCAGCTTAGCAGGCTACACTGAAGCTTTCTTT
TRBV2	-	TRBJ2-5	-	CASRPDWETQYF	TGTGCCAGCAGGCCGGATTGGGAGACCCAGTACTTC
TRBV18	few	TRBJ2-3	-	CASSPSLTDTQYF	TGTGCCAGCTCACCATCGTTGACAGATACGCAGTATTTT
TRBV23-1	few	TRBJ2-7	TRBD1	CASSQPTGGTGVVHEQYF	TGCGCCAGCAGTCAACCTACCGGCGGGACAGGGGTCGTCCACGAGCAGTACTTC
TRBV2	-	TRBJ2-5	-	CASLNSGQETQYF	TGTGCCAGCCTTAACAGCGGCCAAGAGACCCAGTACTTC
TRBV6-6	few	TRBJ2-7	-	CASSYVAGFFYEQYF	TGTGCCAGCAGTTACGTCGCAGGGTTTTTCTACGAGCAGTACTTC
TRBV15	few	TRBJ1-1	-	CATSRVPLGNTEAFF	TGTGCCACCAGCAGAGTTCCTTTGGGAAACACTGAAGCTTTCTTT
TRBV5-1	-	TRBJ2-2	-	CASSLPTSTGELFF	TGCGCCAGCAGCCTACCGACTAGCACCGGGGAGCTGTTTTTT
TRBV2	few	TRBJ2-5	-	CASSEGQPLYF	TGTGCCAGCAGTGAAGGTCAGCCGTTGTACTTC
TRBV19	-	TRBJ2-2	-	CASKERPANTGELFF	TGTGCCAGTAAAGAACGGCCAGCGAACACCGGGGAGCTGTTTTTT
TRBV5-1	few	TRBJ2-7	-	CASSALIGVYEQYF	TGCGCCAGCAGCGCGCTTATTGGTGTCTACGAGCAGTACTTC
TRBV20-1	-	TRBJ2-1	TRBD2	CSASGRNEQFF	TGCAGTGCTAGCGGGAGGAATGAGCAGTTCTTC
TRBV28	-	TRBJ1-5	TRBD1	CASSSRDRGLVGQPQHF	TGTGCCAGCAGTTCCCGGGACAGGGGGCTAGTCGGTCAGCCCCAGCATTTT
TRBV5-1	-	TRBJ2-7	-	CASSSGTAYEQYF	TGCGCCAGCAGCTCCGGGACTGCCTACGAGCAGTACTTC